The source of this TCR beta chain is a study of shared clonotypes between healthy human individuals (dated by TCRdb to 2020 to 2022). Some background on the complete study: The cohort included three men and a couple of women between 18 and 49 years of age. To estimate repertoire size and how much clonotype sharing occurs between individuals, the study deeply sequenced the blood TCR repertoires of five healthy adults. Different laboratories and diverse techniques were used to prepare libraries and sequence TCR repertoires, to increase sequencing depth and limit assay-specific biases. Between about 0.85 and 10 billion PBMCs per donor were obtained by leukapheresis.

The donors were healthy, HIV-negative adults who had no recently reported acute infections or vaccinations. Only Caucasian adults living in Nashville, Tennessee, USA were represented among the donors. In the unsorted samples, 87 million or so PBMCs were counted, and genomic DNA was extracted using the QIAamp DNA Blood Mini kit. Blood was collected by leukapheresis, and PBMCs were isolated by Ficoll-Histopaque density gradient centrifugation and then cryopreserved in liquid nitrogen vapor phase. The investigation overall reported the following: Sampling was restricted to blood, and TCR repertoires in tissues likely differ from the TCR repertoires found in blood. Pairwise subsampling indicated that sequencing depth was expected to affect the degree of clonotype sharing among donors. The small number of donors limited the genetic and exposure-history diversity represented.

Using the deep immunoSEQ assay, TCR CDR3 regions were amplified from genomic DNA by multiplex PCR. Extracted genomic DNA from each cell subset was distributed evenly across all wells of several immunoSEQ 96-well plates, and each plate was treated as a replicate. For unsorted PBMC, about 0.3 ug genomic DNA, equal to roughly 33,000 T cell genomes, was loaded into each replicate PCR. Ten immunoSEQ deep assay plates were used to sequence the unsorted PBMC genomic DNA. The purified libraries were quantified using a Qubit 3.0 fluorometer, sized with a Bioanalyzer 2100, and then quantified again using the KAPA Library Quantification kit. Every immunoSEQ 96-well plate was sequenced on a dedicated single-read 150-cycle Illumina NextSeq 550 flow cell. The authors processed their data as follows. Because the immunoSEQ output included only junctional sequences and no quality scores, the filtering could not be the same as the filtering used for full-length reads. Sequences were annotated with PyIR, a Python wrapper for IgBLAST v1.9, using IMGT germline references to assign V/J genes and CDR3. Any read was removed if the V/J assignment was weak (E-value above 1e-6), the CDR3 was missing, or the read contained stop codons, out-of-frame junctions, or ambiguous translated residues. V3J clonotypes were defined as sequences sharing an identical inferred V gene, J gene, and CDR3 amino acid sequence. To compute the percentage overlap between repertoires, the number of shared unique clonotypes was divided by the size of the smaller repertoire. Three approaches were used to assess repertoire richness: RTK rarefaction, the Chao1 estimator, and Recon v2.1 estimates of unobserved clonotypes. As stored in TCRdb, this immuneACCESS dataset retains in-frame rearrangements with V and J assigned. A fraction of the clones does not appear; measured against another copy, unresolved V genes explain less than half of the discrepancy, and the remainder lacks a known reason. The V and J calls and clone size were taken over from that table, and D and trimming were inferred from the DNA. This sample holds 450,000 to 500,000 clones; roughly 78% were observed only once. The top ten clonotypes cover 12% of the sample.

About this clone: The antigen this receptor binds is unknown. No per-base quality is available; no much larger clone lies one base away.

Including cysteine and phenylalanine, the CDR3 has 18 amino acids. The read is trimmed to its CDR3 DNA, 54 bases read in frame from base 1. Relative to germline, V is 0 bases shorter and J is 1 base shorter, with 17 bases between their ends. From a lookup of the germline V gene, CDR1 and CDR2 are SGHDN and FVKESK. The receptor was derived from a woman between 40 and 55 years old in good health. Some clones in this sample may be carry-over from other donors' samples. The sequence joins TRBV14 to TRBJ2-3, with a tentative D gene TRBD2 over 6 matching bases. The sequenced sample was PBMCs. The DNA is as follows: TGTGCCAGCAGCCAAGATACTAGCAGATTCGGTCGCACAGATACGCAGTATTTT. This yields the protein CASSQDTSRFGRTDTQYF.